The clone carrying this T cell receptor (beta chain) occurred many times. Amplification of TCR beta CDR3 regions used RNA as the template. When the TCR CDR3 underwent first-round RT-PCR, the HTBI primer set was used. TCRdb fed the multiplex PCR reads into MiXCR, producing one record per CDR3 protein. The sample shows around 300,000 distinct CDR3 sequences, about an eighth of them seen only once. The data belong to a study of T cells in Graves' hyperthyroidism and ophthalmopathy. Germline CDR1 reads DFQATT; CDR2 reads SNEGSKA (reference sequence). V was trimmed by 0 bases and J by 3 bases, leaving 6 bases between them. The CDR3 is made up of 13 amino acids.

This clonotype originated in a woman aged 40 to 50 with Graves' hyperthyroidism. The sample comprised blood. The chain carries TRBV20-1 and TRBJ1-5; the D is unclear. The CDR3 DNA reads TGCAGTGCTAGAGAGGTAGTCAATCAGCCCCAGCATTTT. As protein: CSAREVVNQPQHF.